This T cell receptor (beta chain) was identified in a study of T cells expressing NK-cell markers. Study-wide findings and caveats: Of CD8+ T cells, roughly 1.0-7.0% belonged to dominant NKG2C+ clonotypes in five or six donors. It remained uncertain whether the expanded NKG2C+ T cell clones were specific for HCMV antigens. Four donors' CD3+CD56-NKG2C+ cells were dominated by the same clonotypes.

The CDR3 consists of 15 residues. The V gene's germline CDR1 is SGHAT and CDR2 FQNNGV. About this clonotype: Its target is unknown.

Template switching by 5'RACE with UMIs generated the TCR beta cDNA. TCRdb reprocessed the 5' RACE reads and reports one entry per CDR3 protein, with no DNA. The sample data list about 160,000 distinct CDR3 sequences. Sequencing used blood T cells: a sorted CD56 or NKG2C T cell subset, CD4+ or CD8+ T cells, or bulk PBMC T cells (not recorded which). The V gene is TRBV11-2, the J gene TRBJ2-7; absent DNA, TCRdb's TRBD2 call cannot be checked. The TCR comes from a woman between 18 and 69 years old in good health. The CDR3 loop is CASSRTGPFFSEQYF.